These 25 T cell receptor beta chains originate from one sample sequenced in a study of tumor and adjacent non-tumor tissue in lung cancer. RNA was extracted from bulk tissue without any cell sorting. Distant lung tissue was collected more than 3 cm away from the tumor edge. TCRbeta libraries were built with three rounds of nested PCR, modified from ARM-PCR. In TCRdb, the multiplex PCR reads were re-called with MiXCR into one record per CDR3 protein. Here the sample spans 35,000 to 50,000 distinct CDR3 sequences, roughly 60% being singletons. Sequenced sample: distant non-tumor lung tissue. The source is a man between 50 and 59 years old with non-small cell lung cancer.

This clonotype was recorded many times. The CDR3 coding sequence is TGCGCCAGCAGCTTGAGGCAGGGGGCGAACGAGCAGTACTTC. It specifies CASSLRQGANEQYF. The genes are TRBV5-1 and TRBJ2-7; 8 positions agree with TRBD1. The junction had 5 bases not matched to a gene; V was cut back by 1 base and J by 5 bases. Germline V lookup: CDR1 SGHRS, CDR2 YFSETQ. The CDR3 spans 14 residues.

This clonotype was counted between two and nine times. This sequence may be a read error, since a much larger clone differs from it by one base. The J gene is TRBJ2-3, the V gene TRBV7-9; TRBD2 is a possible D gene (5 bases). CDR3 size: 14 residues. V gave up 5 bases and J gave up 6 bases, with 15 bases separating them. Germline V gene sequence: CDR1 SEHNR, CDR2 FQNEAQ (reference sequence). CDR3 sequence (DNA): TGTGCCAGCAGCCTAGGACTCTTGGGGGATACGCAGTATTTT. This encodes CASSLGLLGDTQYF.

Comments on this clonotype: The junction differs from germline at one of its ends, possibly a read error. The chain recombines TRBV12-3 or TRBV12-4 with TRBJ1-6, with 10 bases identical to TRBD1. The CDR3 is made up of 14 amino acids. CDR3 sequence reads: CVSSTGTGVSPLHF. As DNA, the CDR3 is TGTGTCAGCAGTACCGGGACAGGGGTTTCACCCCTTCACTTT.

This clonotype came up many times. The genes are TRBV5-1 and TRBJ1-4; D unclear. Germline assignment: CDR1 SGHRS and CDR2 YFSETQ. V was clipped by 0 bases and J by 3 bases, with 6 bases between them. The CDR3 is made up of 14 amino acids. The CDR3 reads CASSLALPNEKLFF. The CDR3 DNA sequence: TGCGCCAGCAGCTTGGCCCTACCTAATGAAAAACTGTTTTTT.

The CDR3: CASSDGNQPQHF. The CDR3 DNA sequence: TGCGCCAGCAGTGATGGGAATCAGCCCCAGCATTTT. This chain joins TRBV10-2 and TRBJ1-5; no clear D. Trimming pared 3 bases from V and 4 bases from J, leaving 4 bases between. The CDR3 extends over 12 amino acids. Germline loops: CDR1 WSHSY, CDR2 SAAADI.

Details on this clonotype: A read error may produce the germline difference seen at one junction end. In DNA, the CDR3 is TGTGCCAGCAGCTTAAGTTCTTTCTCTGGGGCCAACATCCTAACTTTC. Residues: CASSLSSFSGANILTF. The V and J genes are TRBV11-1 and TRBJ2-6; D is perhaps TRBD1 (5 bases). The CDR3 extends over 16 amino acids. Germline V CDR1 and CDR2: SGHAT, FQDESV (reference sequence).

As to this clonotype: It may be a read error: a sequence one base away is much more abundant. This sequence joins TRBV6-1 and TRBJ2-1; 7 bases line up with TRBD2. CDR1 is MNHNS, CDR2 SASEGT, per germline. This CDR3 has 13 amino acids. The CDR3 DNA is TGTGGCAGCAGTGAAGGTTGGACTAGTGAGCTGTTCTTC. This sequence encodes CGSSEGWTSELFF.

This clonotype was observed at least ten times. The chain is built from TRBV6-6 and TRBJ2-6, with D uncertain. The CDR3 runs to 15 residues. CDR1 is MNHNY and CDR2 is SVGAGI in the germline V gene (reference sequence). Trimming stripped 6 bases from V and 0 bases from J, with 9 bases between. In DNA, the CDR3 is TGTGCCAGCAGCCTTTATGTCTCTGGGGCCAACGTCCTGACTTTC. Translated, it gives CASSLYVSGANVLTF.

This clonotype was seen a few times. A much larger clonotype is one base distant, so this may be a read error. The chain uses TRBV6-1 and TRBJ2-1; D remains ambiguous. With 4 bases removed from V and 8 bases from J, the gap between germline ends came to 6 bases. The CDR3 loop spans 11 amino acids. The V gene's germline CDR1 is MNHNS and CDR2 SASEGT. The CDR3 region has the DNA TGTGCCAGCAGTGCCAACTATGAGCAGTTCTTC. It is translated as CASSANYEQFF.

Points on this clonotype: At one boundary the junction diverges from the germline segment, which might be a read error. The gene calls are TRBV12-3 or TRBV12-4 and TRBJ2-7; D not certain. The CDR3 totals 13 residues. CDR3 in amino acids: CASSPRNSYEQYF. The CDR3 bases are TGTGCCAGCAGCCCCAGAAACAGCTACGAACAGTACTTC.

On this clonotype: A much larger clone differs from this one at a single base, so this may be a read error. The V call is TRBV5-1, the J call TRBJ1-6; 8 bases align to TRBD1. There are 14 residues in the CDR3. Germline CDR1 SGHRS, CDR2 YFSETQ. CDR3 in DNA: TGCGCCAGCAGCTTTGCAGGGGGCGAATCACCCCTCCGCTTT. It specifies CASSFAGGESPLRF.

Worth noting for this clonotype: The junction differs from germline at one of its ends, possibly a read error. The chain employs TRBV11-2 and TRBJ2-3, with D possibly being TRBD2 (5 bases). Germline V gene data show CDR1 as SGHAT and CDR2 as FQNNGV. The CDR3 spans 15 residues. CDR3 amino acids: CAISTPGNVGDTHYF. For the CDR3, the DNA is TGTGCCATCAGCACCCCGGGGAATGTGGGCGATACGCACTATTTT.

As concerns this clonotype: Compared with germline, one end of the junction differs, possibly owing to a read error. The rearrangement joins TRBV11-2 to TRBJ2-7; D is unclear. The germline CDR1 and CDR2 sequences are SGHAT and FQNNGV. This CDR3 is built from 14 residues. The chain's CDR3 is CTSITQSANYEQYF. CDR3 sequence (DNA): TGTACCAGCATAACACAGAGTGCCAACTACGAGCAGTACTTC.

This clonotype was recorded a few times. The rearrangement links TRBV6-5 to TRBJ2-1; TRBD2 matches 9 bases. Germline values: CDR1 MNHEY, CDR2 SVGAGI. CDR3 length: 12 amino acids. V trimming: 7 bases; J trimming: 14 bases; junction bases outside the gene matches: 9. The CDR3 loop is CASTGREGWKFF. The DNA of the CDR3 is TGTGCCAGCACTGGGCGGGAGGGCTGGAAGTTCTTC.

About this clonotype: The junction departs from germline at one end; a sequencing error may be responsible. CDR3 region: CASSPYQGRAPVANVLTF. As DNA, the CDR3 is TGTGCTAGCAGCCCGTACCAGGGCAGGGCCCCTGTGGCCAACGTCCTGACTTTC. This chain connects TRBV4-2 to TRBJ2-6, with D perhaps matching TRBD1 (5 bases). Germline-derived CDR1 and CDR2 are LGHNA and YNFKEQ. The CDR3 totals 18 residues.

In nucleotides, the CDR3 is TGTGCCAGCAGCGCCGGACAGGCCAGTGTAACAGAGACCCAGTACTTC. As protein: CASSAGQASVTETQYF. The J gene is TRBJ2-5, the V gene TRBV7-9; 7 bases are shared with TRBD1. Germline-derived CDR1 and CDR2 are SEHNR and FQNEAQ (reference sequence). The CDR3 loop spans 16 amino acids. Unmatched junction bases numbered 13, after V lost 5 bases and J lost 4 bases.

This chain uses TRBV6-1 with TRBJ2-1; the D is unclear. The CDR3 has 13 amino acids. V was trimmed by 7 bases and J by 6 bases, leaving 13 bases between them. Germline V gene lookup returns CDR1 MNHNS and CDR2 SASEGT. The DNA of the CDR3 is TGTGCCAGCAATCCTCTCCCTTGCAATGAGCAGTTCTTC. Amino acids: CASNPLPCNEQFF.

This clonotype was counted between two and nine times. The J gene is TRBJ2-5, the V gene TRBV5-1, with 11 bases fitting TRBD2. Germline CDR1 SGHRS, CDR2 YFSETQ. V was clipped by 2 bases and J by 2 bases; unmatched bases: 11. The CDR3 runs to 18 residues. The DNA for the CDR3 is TGCGCCAGCAGCTTCGGCCTAGCGGGAGGAGGAGGGCAAGAGACCCAGTACTTC. Its protein product is CASSFGLAGGGGQETQYF.

The chain employs TRBV28 and TRBJ1-1, with TRBD1 matching over 7 bases. Germline CDR1 is MDHEN and CDR2 is SYDVKM. The ends lost 9 bases at V and 6 bases at J; junction bases unmatched: 19. The CDR3 loop spans 16 amino acids. The CDR3 spells CASSLHGLGQRAEAFF. CDR3 in DNA: TGTGCCAGTAGTCTCCACGGACTGGGACAGAGAGCTGAAGCTTTCTTT.

Worth noting for this clonotype: The junction and the germline gene differ at one end; a read error may be behind it. This chain connects TRBV6-1 to TRBJ1-5, with 10 bases identical to TRBD1. CDR1 and CDR2 from the germline V gene are MNHNS and SASEGT. CDR3 length: 18 amino acids. This chain's CDR3 is CASCDPRDRGEGGQPQHF. CDR3 in DNA: TGTGCCAGCTGTGACCCCAGGGACAGGGGAGAAGGCGGTCAGCCCCAGCATTTT.

Turning to this clonotype: At one end, the junction sequence differs from germline, possibly due to a read error. The V gene is TRBV10-2, the J gene TRBJ2-5; 9 positions match TRBD2. CDR3 length: 18 amino acids. Germline V gene sequence: CDR1 WSHSY, CDR2 SAAADI. CDR3 sequence reads: CACTEHNLTSGKKETQHF. The CDR3 coding sequence is TGCGCCTGCACCGAACACAATCTGACTAGCGGAAAAAAAGAGACCCAGCACTTC.

Comments on this clonotype: Because it lacks the conserved phenylalanine or tryptophan at the end, this CDR3 is likely a read error. The chain links TRBV4-2 to TRBJ2-3; maybe TRBD2 (5 bases). Germline V CDR1 and CDR2: LGHNA, YNFKEQ. The CDR3 has 18 residues. CDR3 sequence (DNA): TGTACCAGCAGCCAAGTGGTCACGGCTAGCTATAGCACAGATACACAGTATTTG. Protein sequence: CTSSQVVTASYSTDTQYL.

Turning to this clonotype: The junction shows a germline mismatch at one end, possibly a read error. The chain carries TRBV4-1 and TRBJ1-5, with 7 bases lining up with TRBD1. The CDR3 runs 16 residues. The germline gives CDR1 MGHRA, CDR2 YSYEKL. The CDR3 here is CDSSQDTTGKNQPQHF. CDR3 coding DNA: TGCGACAGCAGCCAAGATACGACAGGGAAGAATCAGCCCCAGCATTTT.

Concerning this clonotype itself: A much larger clone is a single base away; this may be a read error. The chain couples TRBV5-1 to TRBJ2-2; D uncertain. V was trimmed by 4 bases and J by 7 bases, leaving 8 bases between them. Germline CDR1 is SGHRS and CDR2 is YFSETQ. The CDR3 extends over 12 amino acids. In DNA form, the CDR3 reads TGCGCCAGCAGCCCATGGATCGGGGAGCTGTTTTTT. Protein: CASSPWIGELFF.

This clonotype is medium-sized within its sample. J is TRBJ2-3 and V is TRBV10-1, with D maybe TRBD1 (6 bases). The CDR3 length is 15 residues. Trimming pared 3 bases from V and 3 bases from J, leaving 13 bases between. Germline V CDR1 and CDR2: WNHNN, SYGVQD (reference sequence). The DNA for the CDR3 is TGCGCCAGCAGTGATGGGACAACCAGTACAGATACGCAGTATTTT. This codes for CASSDGTTSTDTQYF.